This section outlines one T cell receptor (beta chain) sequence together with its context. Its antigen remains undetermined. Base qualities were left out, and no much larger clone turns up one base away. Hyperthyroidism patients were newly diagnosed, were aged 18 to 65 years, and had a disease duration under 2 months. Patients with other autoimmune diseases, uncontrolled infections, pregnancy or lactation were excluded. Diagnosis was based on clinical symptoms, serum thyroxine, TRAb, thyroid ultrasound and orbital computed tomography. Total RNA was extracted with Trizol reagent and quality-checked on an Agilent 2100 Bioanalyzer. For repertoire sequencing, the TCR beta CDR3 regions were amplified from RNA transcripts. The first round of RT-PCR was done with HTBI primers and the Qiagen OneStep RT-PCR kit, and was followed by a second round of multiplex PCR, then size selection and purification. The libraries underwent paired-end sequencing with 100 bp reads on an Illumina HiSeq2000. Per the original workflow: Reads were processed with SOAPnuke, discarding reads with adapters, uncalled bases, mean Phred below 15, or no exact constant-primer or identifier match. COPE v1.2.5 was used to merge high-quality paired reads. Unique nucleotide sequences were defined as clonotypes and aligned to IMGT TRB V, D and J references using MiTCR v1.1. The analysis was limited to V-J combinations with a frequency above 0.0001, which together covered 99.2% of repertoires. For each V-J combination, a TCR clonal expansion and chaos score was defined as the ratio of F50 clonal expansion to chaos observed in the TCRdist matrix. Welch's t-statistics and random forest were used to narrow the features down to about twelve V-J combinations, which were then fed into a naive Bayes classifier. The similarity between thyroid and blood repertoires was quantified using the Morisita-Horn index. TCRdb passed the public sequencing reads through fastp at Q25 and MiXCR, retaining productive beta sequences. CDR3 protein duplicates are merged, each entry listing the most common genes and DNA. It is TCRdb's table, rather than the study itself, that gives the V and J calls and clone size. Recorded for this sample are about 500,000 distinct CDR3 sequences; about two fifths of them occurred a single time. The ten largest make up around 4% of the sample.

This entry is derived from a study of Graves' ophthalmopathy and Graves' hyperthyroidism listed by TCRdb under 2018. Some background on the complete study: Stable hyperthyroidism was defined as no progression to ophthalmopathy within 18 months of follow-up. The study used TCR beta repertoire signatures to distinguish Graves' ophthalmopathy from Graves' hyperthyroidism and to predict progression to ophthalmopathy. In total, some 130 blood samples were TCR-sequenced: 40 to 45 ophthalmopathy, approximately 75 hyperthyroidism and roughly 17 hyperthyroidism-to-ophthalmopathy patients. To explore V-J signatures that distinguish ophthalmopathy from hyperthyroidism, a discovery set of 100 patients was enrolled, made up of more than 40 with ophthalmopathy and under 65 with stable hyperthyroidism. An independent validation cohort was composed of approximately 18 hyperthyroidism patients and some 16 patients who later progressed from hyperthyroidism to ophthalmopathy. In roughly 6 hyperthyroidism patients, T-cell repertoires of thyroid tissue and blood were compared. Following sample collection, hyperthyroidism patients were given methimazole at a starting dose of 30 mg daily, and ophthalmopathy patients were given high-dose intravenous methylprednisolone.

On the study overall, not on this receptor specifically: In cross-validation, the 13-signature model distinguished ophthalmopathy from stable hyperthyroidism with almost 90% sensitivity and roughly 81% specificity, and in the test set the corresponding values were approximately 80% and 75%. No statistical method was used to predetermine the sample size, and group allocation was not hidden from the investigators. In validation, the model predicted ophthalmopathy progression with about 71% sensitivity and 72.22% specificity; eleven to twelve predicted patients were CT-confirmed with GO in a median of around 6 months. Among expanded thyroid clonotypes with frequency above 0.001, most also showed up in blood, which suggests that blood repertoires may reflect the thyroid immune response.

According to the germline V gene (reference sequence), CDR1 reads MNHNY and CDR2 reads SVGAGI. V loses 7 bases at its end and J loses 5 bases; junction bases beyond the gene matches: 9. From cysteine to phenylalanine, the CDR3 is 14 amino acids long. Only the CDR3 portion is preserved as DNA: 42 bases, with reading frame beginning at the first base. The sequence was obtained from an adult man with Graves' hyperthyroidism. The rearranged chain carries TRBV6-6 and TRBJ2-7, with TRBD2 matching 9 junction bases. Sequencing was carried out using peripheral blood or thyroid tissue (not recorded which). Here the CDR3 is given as CASNSYSGSDEQYF. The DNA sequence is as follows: TGTGCCAGCAATTCTTATAGCGGGAGCGACGAGCAGTACTTC.